This T cell receptor beta chain stems from a study of OX40 agonist ivuxolimab in advanced cancers. Clones were sequenced by immunoSEQ multiplex PCR, and TCRdb holds only the in-frame ones, with some missing. Of 40,000 to 60,000 clones in the sample, 80% to 90% are singletons; the top ten hold less than 3.5%. Trimming stripped 0 bases from V and 6 bases from J, with 14 bases between. The CDR3 runs 16 residues. Germline V gives CDR1 SGHNT, CDR2 YENEEA. Patients were excluded for autoimmune disease history or systemic immunosuppression. This clonotype was sampled from an adult with an advanced solid tumor such as melanoma, head and neck, liver or kidney cancer. The rearrangement links TRBV11-3 to TRBJ2-2, with a possible D match to TRBD1 (6 bases). The material was CD4+ or CD8+ T cells sorted from blood, obtained in a trial of the OX40 agonist ivuxolimab. The CDR3 DNA reads TGTGCCAGCAGCTTAGATAACAGGGCCTTCCCCGGGGAGCTGTTTTTT. It yields the protein CASSLDNRAFPGELFF.